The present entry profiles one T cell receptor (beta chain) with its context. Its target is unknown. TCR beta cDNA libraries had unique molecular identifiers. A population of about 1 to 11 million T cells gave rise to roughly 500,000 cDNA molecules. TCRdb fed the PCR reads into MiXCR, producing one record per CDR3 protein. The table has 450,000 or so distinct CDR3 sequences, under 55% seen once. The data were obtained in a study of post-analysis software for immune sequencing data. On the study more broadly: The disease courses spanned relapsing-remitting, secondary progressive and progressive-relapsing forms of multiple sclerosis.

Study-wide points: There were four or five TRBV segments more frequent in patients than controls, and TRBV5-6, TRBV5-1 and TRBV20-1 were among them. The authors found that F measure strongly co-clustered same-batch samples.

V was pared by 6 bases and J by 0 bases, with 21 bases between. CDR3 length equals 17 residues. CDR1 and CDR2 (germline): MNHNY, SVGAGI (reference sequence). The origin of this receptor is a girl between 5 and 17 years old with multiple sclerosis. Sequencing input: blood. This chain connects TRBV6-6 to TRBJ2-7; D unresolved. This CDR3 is CASSPSGPQSRSYEQYF. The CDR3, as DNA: TGTGCCAGCAGCCCCTCCGGACCGCAGAGCCGCTCCTACGAGCAGTACTTC.